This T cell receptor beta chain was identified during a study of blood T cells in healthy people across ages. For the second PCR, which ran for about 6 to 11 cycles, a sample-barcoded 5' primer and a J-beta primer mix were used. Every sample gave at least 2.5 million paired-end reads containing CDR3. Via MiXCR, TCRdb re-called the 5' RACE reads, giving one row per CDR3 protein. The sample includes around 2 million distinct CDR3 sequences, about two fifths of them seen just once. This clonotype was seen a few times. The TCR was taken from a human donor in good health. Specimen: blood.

The CDR3 loop reads CASSFNRGTYNEQFF. In nucleotides, the CDR3 is TGTGCCAGCAGTTTTAACAGAGGGACCTACAATGAGCAGTTCTTC. The rearrangement joins TRBV27 to TRBJ2-1; D is possibly TRBD2 (5 bases). V lost 3 bases to trimming and J lost 2 bases, with 11 bases between them. The CDR3 contains 15 residues. Germline V gives CDR1 MNHEY, CDR2 SMNVEV (reference sequence).